This T cell receptor beta chain is from a study of beta chain features in type 1 diabetes. This clone was recorded a few times. Its antigen is as yet unknown. Every bit of the isolated RNA underwent reverse transcription, so sequencing read expressed TCRB transcripts. Only in-frame clones appear in the TCRdb table, and some are missing; sequencing was by immunoSEQ multiplex PCR. The sample has some 220,000 clones; about a tenth are singletons. Study-wide findings and caveats: PCR might show a preference for shorter templates, equally across patients and controls.

The CDR3 spans 15 residues. Looked up from germline, CDR1 is SEHNR and CDR2 is FQNEAQ (reference sequence). V gave up 5 bases and J gave up 0 bases, with 13 bases separating them. One heparinised draw, averaging about 110 mL, was taken per donor. Each of the CD4+ naive, central memory, regulatory and stem cell-like memory populations was sorted via CD45RO/CCR7/CD25/CD127/CD95/CD27. The sequence was collected from a man between 18 and 29 years old in good health. J is TRBJ1-1 and V is TRBV7-9, with D tentatively TRBD1 (5 bases). The sample comprised central memory CD4+ T cells from blood. CDR3 DNA: TGTGCCAGCAGCGAGCTGGGACTTATGAACACTGAAGCTTTCTTT. It translates to CASSELGLMNTEAFF. The variable domain in full, with the rest retrieved from reference TRBV7-9 and TRBJ1-1, is DTGVSQNPRHKITKRGQNVTFRCDPISEHNRLYWYRQTLGQGPEFLTYFQNEAQLEKSRLLSDRFSAERPKGSFSTLEIQRTEQGDSAMYLCASSELGLMNTEAFFGQGTRLTVV.